The following is a T cell receptor beta chain sequence with its context. Enrollment of patients from Seattle took place during active infection, with longitudinal follow-up. The junction had 8 bases not matched to a gene; V was cut back by 6 bases and J by 1 base. Looked up from germline, CDR1 is SNHLY and CDR2 is FYNNEI. The CDR3 extends over 15 amino acids. This record belongs to a study of blood T cell repertoires in COVID-19. Study details: COVID-19 samples, acute and convalescent, were from the United States, Italy and Spain. T cells, B-cell-depleted T cells, or PBMCs supplied cDNA or gDNA.

Authors' data handling: Using reference gene primer amplification, nucleated cell counts were estimated. Some clones are missing from TCRdb's copy, which holds only in-frame ones; the method was immunoSEQ multiplex PCR. Clone size and V and J calls were adopted from that table, with D and trimming inferred from the DNA. The repertoire holds 200,000 to 300,000 clones, with around 85% as singletons. V is TRBV2 and J is TRBJ1-1, with 7 bases fitting TRBD1. This sequence was found in a man in his fifties or sixties with COVID-19, enrolled during active disease. Material: peripheral blood. The DNA of the CDR3 is TGTGCCAGCAGCGAGGAAGGGGGCCGGAACACTGAAGCTTTCTTT. Protein product: CASSEEGGRNTEAFF.